Described below is a single TCR beta chain sequence and its context. In the original workflow: The assay estimated nucleated cells by amplifying reference gene primers. The method was immunoSEQ multiplex PCR; TCRdb's version includes in-frame clones alone and lacks a portion of them. That table is the source of V, J and clone size, and D and trimming were worked out from the DNA. This sample has around 52,000 clones, with roughly four fifths found just once. The data originate from a study of blood T cell repertoires in COVID-19. Study information: COVID-19 samples, acute and convalescent, were from the United States, Italy and Spain. From T cells, B-cell-depleted T cells, or PBMCs came the material, which was cDNA or gDNA.

This CDR3 spans 15 amino acids. V lost 6 bases and J lost 9, with 21 bases in between. Germline lookup yields CDR1 KGHSH and CDR2 LQKENI. This TCR was sampled from a woman aged 80 or older with acute or convalescent COVID-19. Sequenced material: peripheral blood. The chain recombines TRBV18 with TRBJ1-5, with a possible D match to TRBD1 (6 bases). CDR3 in DNA: TGTGCCAGCTCCCCGGTCGGGGGGGCTCTTCTGCCCCAGCATTTT. This gives the protein CASSPVGGALLPQHF.